This T cell receptor (beta chain) emerged from a study of blood T cells in healthy people across ages. With 5 bases removed from V and 4 bases from J, the gap between germline ends came to 11 bases. Per germline, CDR1 MNHEY and CDR2 SVGAGI. The CDR3 is 13 residues long. Next came a second PCR, run for 7 to 11 cycles, which used a sample-barcoded 5' primer along with a J-beta primer mix. Each of the cDNA molecules was tagged by a template-switch adaptor with 12 random nucleotides. TCRdb re-analysed the 5' RACE reads in MiXCR, keeping a single row per CDR3 protein. This table has about 830,000 distinct CDR3 sequences, around 62% appearing once. Researchers report isolating at least 7 million PBMCs per sample.

The receptor comes from a man under 40 in good health. The sample comprised blood. This rearrangement joins TRBV6-5 to TRBJ1-2; D unclear. The CDR3 DNA is TGTGCCAGCAGTAACGGACGGACCTATGGCTACACCTTC. Protein product: CASSNGRTYGYTF.